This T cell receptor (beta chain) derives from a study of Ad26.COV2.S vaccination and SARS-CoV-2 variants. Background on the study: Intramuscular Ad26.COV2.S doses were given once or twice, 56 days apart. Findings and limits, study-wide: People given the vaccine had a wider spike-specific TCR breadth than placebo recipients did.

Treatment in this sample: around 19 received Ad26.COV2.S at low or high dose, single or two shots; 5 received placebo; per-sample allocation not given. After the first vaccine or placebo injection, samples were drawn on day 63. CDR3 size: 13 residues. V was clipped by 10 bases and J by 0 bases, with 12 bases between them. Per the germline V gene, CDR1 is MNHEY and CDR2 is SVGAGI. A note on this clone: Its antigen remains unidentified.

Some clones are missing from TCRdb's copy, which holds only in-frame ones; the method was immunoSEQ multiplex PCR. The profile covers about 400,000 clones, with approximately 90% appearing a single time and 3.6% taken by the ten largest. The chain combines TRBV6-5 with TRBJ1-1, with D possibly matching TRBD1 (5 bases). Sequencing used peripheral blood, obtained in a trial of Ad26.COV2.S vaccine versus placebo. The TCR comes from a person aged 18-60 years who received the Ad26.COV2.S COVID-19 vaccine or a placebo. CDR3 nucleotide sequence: TGTGCCACAGGACGGGGCATGAACACTGAAGCTTTCTTT. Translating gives CATGRGMNTEAFF.